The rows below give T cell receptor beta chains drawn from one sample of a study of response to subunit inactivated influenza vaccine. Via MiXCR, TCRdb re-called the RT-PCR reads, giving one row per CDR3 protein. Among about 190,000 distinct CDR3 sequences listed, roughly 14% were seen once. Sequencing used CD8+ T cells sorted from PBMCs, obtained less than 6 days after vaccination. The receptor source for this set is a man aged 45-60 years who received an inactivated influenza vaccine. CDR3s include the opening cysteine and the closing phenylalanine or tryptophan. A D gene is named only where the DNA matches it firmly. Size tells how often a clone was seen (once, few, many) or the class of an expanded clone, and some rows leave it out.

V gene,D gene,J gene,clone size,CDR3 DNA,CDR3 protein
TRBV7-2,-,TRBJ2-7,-,TGTGCCAGCAGCTTAGCGCGGGGTCCGGGGTACGAGCAGTACTTC,CASSLARGPGYEQYF
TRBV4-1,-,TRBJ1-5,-,TGCGCCAGCAGCCAAGATTGGGCGGGGGGCAATCAGCCCCAGCATTTT,CASSQDWAGGNQPQHF
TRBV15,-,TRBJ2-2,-,TGTGCCACCAGCAGAGGGGACCGCGGGGAGCTGTTTTTT,CATSRGDRGELFF
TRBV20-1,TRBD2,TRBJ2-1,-,TGCAGTGCTAGAGACCTAGCGGGGGTCAATGAGCAGTTCTTC,CSARDLAGVNEQFF
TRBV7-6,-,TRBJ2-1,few,TGTGCCAGCAGTCTTGGACTCAACGTATACAATGAGCAGTTCTTC,CASSLGLNVYNEQFF
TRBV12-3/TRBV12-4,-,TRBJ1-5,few,TGTGCCAGCAGTTGGACATACGAGAATCAGCCCCAGCATTTT,CASSWTYENQPQHF
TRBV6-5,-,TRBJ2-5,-,TGTGCCAGCAGTTACTCGAGTCCGGACCAAGAGACCCAGTACTTC,CASSYSSPDQETQYF
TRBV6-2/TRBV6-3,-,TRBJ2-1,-,TGTGCCAGCAGGAAGGACGGGGACAATGAGCAGTTCTTC,CASRKDGDNEQFF
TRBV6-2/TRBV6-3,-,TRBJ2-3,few,TGTGCCAGCAGTATTTTTGGGGATCGGGGCACAGATACGCAGTATTTT,CASSIFGDRGTDTQYF
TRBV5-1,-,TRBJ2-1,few,TGCGCCAGCAGCGCCCATCCAAATGTAGTCGTCCGACACAATGAGCAGTTCTTC,CASSAHPNVVVRHNEQFF
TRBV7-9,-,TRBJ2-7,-,TGTGCCAGCAGCCCCAGGGGCCGCGAGCAGTACTTC,CASSPRGREQYF
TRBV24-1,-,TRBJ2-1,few,TGTGCCACCAATCAGGACGCCTACAATGAGCAGTTCTTC,CATNQDAYNEQFF
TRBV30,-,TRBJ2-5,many,TGTGCCTGGAAGGGTCTGGGCTTTCTTGAGACCCAGTACTTC,CAWKGLGFLETQYF
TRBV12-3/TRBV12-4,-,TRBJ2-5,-,TGTGCCAGCGGCTTTGCGGGGGCCTACCAAGAGACCCAGTACTTC,CASGFAGAYQETQYF
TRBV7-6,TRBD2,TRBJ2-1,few,TGTGCCAGCAGCTTAAAGGCTAGCGGGGGTGAGCAGTTCTTC,CASSLKASGGEQFF
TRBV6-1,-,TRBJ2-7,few,TGTGCCAGCAGTCTGGCCGGGACAACCTCTGTCGAGCAGTACTTC,CASSLAGTTSVEQYF
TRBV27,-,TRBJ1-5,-,TGTGCCAGCAGTTTTGGAGGGGTGAGCAATCAGCCCCAGCATTTT,CASSFGGVSNQPQHF
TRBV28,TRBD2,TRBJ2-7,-,TGTGCCAGCAGTTTGCCATTAGCGGGAGCACAGTACGAGCAGTACTTC,CASSLPLAGAQYEQYF
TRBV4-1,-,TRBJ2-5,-,TGCGCCAGCAGCCATTACCGTACTGGGGGCGGGGAGACCCAGTACTTC,CASSHYRTGGGETQYF
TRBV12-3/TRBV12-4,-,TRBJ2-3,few,TGTGCCAGCAGTTCAGGGTCAGATACGCAGTATTTT,CASSSGSDTQYF
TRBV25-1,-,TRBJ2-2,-,TGTGCCAGCAGTGACTGGGGCGAGTCTTTGAACACCGGGGAGCTGTTTTTT,CASSDWGESLNTGELFF
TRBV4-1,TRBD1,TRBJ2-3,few,TGCGCCAGCAGCCATGGACAGGGGGGTAGCACAGATACGCAGTATTTT,CASSHGQGGSTDTQYF
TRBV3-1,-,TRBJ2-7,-,TGTGCCAGCAGCCAAGACTACTCGGGATGGGGGAGTGGGCCCTACGAGCAGTACTTC,CASSQDYSGWGSGPYEQYF
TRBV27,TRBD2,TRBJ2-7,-,TGTGCCAGCAGTTTATCGACTAGCGGGTACGAGCAGTACTTC,CASSLSTSGYEQYF
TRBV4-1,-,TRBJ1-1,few,TGCGCCAGCAGCCAAGTTCAGGGCGTCGCAGGGTCGAACACTGAAGCTTTCTTT,CASSQVQGVAGSNTEAFF
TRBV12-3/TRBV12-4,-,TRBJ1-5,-,TGTGCCAGCAGTTTAGCTTCTTTGGGGCCCGCCGATCAGCCCCAGCATTTT,CASSLASLGPADQPQHF
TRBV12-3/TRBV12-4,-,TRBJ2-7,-,TGTGCCAGCAGTTTGGTGGGAACCTACGAGCAGTACTTC,CASSLVGTYEQYF
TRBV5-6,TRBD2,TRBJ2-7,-,TGTGCCAGCAGGCTCCGGGACTACTCAACCTACGAGCAGTACTTC,CASRLRDYSTYEQYF